A selection of T cell receptor beta chains follows, all from one sample in a study of T cells in localized non-small cell lung cancer. The method was immunoSEQ multiplex PCR; TCRdb's version includes in-frame clones alone and lacks a portion of them. Of 35,000 to 45,000 clones in the sample, about nine tenths are singletons; the top ten hold 2% to 3%. Here the sequenced sample was peripheral blood, taken before any cancer treatment. The receptors stem from a female donor older than 55 with stage I squamous cell lung carcinoma. CDR3s include the opening cysteine and the closing phenylalanine or tryptophan. D genes are given only for firm matches. Some rows have no size entry. The others give once, few or many, or a class for an expanded clone.

d_call j_call clone_size v_call cdr3_nt cdr3_aa
- TRBJ2-7 - TRBV27 TGTGCCAGCAGTTTAAGGGGCGTGTCCTCCTACGAGCAGTACTTC CASSLRGVSSYEQYF
TRBD1 TRBJ1-1 - TRBV5-1 TGCGCCAGCAGCCAAGAGGGGGCGTCGCACACTGAAGCTTTCTTT CASSQEGASHTEAFF
TRBD2 TRBJ2-5 few TRBV5-1 TGCGCCAGCAGCTTGGGGTTTCTAGCGGACCAAGAGACCCAGTACTTC CASSLGFLADQETQYF
- TRBJ2-1 - TRBV2 TGTGCCAGCACCCTAGCCCGGGTATTCGAGGTCTCCTACAATGAGCAGTTCTTC CASTLARVFEVSYNEQFF
- TRBJ1-4 - TRBV19 TGTGCCAGTGGCGGGGCGGAGGGTGAAAAACTGTTTTTT CASGGAEGEKLFF
- TRBJ2-2 - TRBV6-5 TGTGCCAGCAGTTCGGGCGGGAACACCGGGGAGCTGTTTTTT CASSSGGNTGELFF
TRBD1 TRBJ2-2 - TRBV19 TGTGCCAGTAGCTTGAGGACAGGGGCTAACACCGGGGAGCTGTTTTTT CASSLRTGANTGELFF
TRBD2 TRBJ2-3 - TRBV6-1 TGTGCCAGCAGTGAAGAGCTAGCGGGAGGGTCAGATACGCAGTATTTT CASSEELAGGSDTQYF
- TRBJ2-7 - TRBV15 TGTGCCACCAGCAGAAGGTTGGGGGCTGCCTACGAGCAGTACTTC CATSRRLGAAYEQYF
TRBD2 TRBJ2-5 - TRBV9 TGTGCCAGCAGCTGGGCGGGAGGGGAGACCCAGTACTTC CASSWAGGETQYF
TRBD1 TRBJ2-7 - TRBV5-4 TGTGCCAGCAGCAAACCCGGGACAGGGCGGGCCGAGCAGTACTTC CASSKPGTGRAEQYF
- TRBJ1-4 few TRBV2 TGTGCCAGCAGTGACCTCGGGCCGTGGGTTTTT CASSDLGPWVF
TRBD1 TRBJ2-7 - TRBV10-3 TGTGCCATCAGTGAGCCCGGGACAGGGGCTTCCTACGAGCAGTACTTC CAISEPGTGASYEQYF
TRBD2 TRBJ2-1 - TRBV13 TGTGCCAGCAGCTTAGAGGGAGGGACTAGCGGGACCAATGAGCAGTTCTTC CASSLEGGTSGTNEQFF
- TRBJ2-6 - TRBV6-5 TGTGCCAGCAGTCCTTCGTATGGGGCCAACGTCCTGACTTTC CASSPSYGANVLTF
TRBD1 TRBJ1-1 - TRBV19 TGTGCCAGTAGTTGGACAGGGGGCGCTTCTGAAGCTTTCTTT CASSWTGGASEAFF
TRBD2 TRBJ2-5 - TRBV7-2 TGTGCCAGCAGCTTAAGCGGGAGGGCCACGGAGACCCAGTACTTC CASSLSGRATETQYF
TRBD1 TRBJ1-1 - TRBV7-9 TGTGCCAGCAGTTCAACAGGGGTAGGGGCTGAAGCTTTCTTT CASSSTGVGAEAFF
- TRBJ1-5 - TRBV7-9 TGTGCCAGCAGTTTGGGGTATAATCAGCCCCAGCATTTT CASSLGYNQPQHF
TRBD2 TRBJ2-3 - TRBV7-3 TGTGCCAGCAGCTTAATGGCGGGAGGGCCTAATACGCAGTATTTT CASSLMAGGPNTQYF
- TRBJ2-7 - TRBV5-1 TGCGCCAGCAAAGGATGGCAGAGCTCCTACGAGCAGTACTTC CASKGWQSSYEQYF
- TRBJ2-2 - TRBV4-3 TGCGCCAGCAGCCAAGATCTGTTCGGGGCGAACACCGGGGAGCTGTTTTTT CASSQDLFGANTGELFF
TRBD1 TRBJ1-4 - TRBV6-6 TGTGCCAGCAGACAACAGGGGTCGGCTAATGAAAAACTGTTTTTT CASRQQGSANEKLFF
TRBD1 TRBJ2-1 - TRBV5-1 TGCGCCAGCGGGACAGGAACCTTTATTAGCTACAATGAGCAGTTCTTC CASGTGTFISYNEQFF
TRBD1 TRBJ2-1 - TRBV7-2 TGTGCCAGCAGCTTGGCCGGGACAGTTCCTAACAATGAGCAGTTCTTC CASSLAGTVPNNEQFF